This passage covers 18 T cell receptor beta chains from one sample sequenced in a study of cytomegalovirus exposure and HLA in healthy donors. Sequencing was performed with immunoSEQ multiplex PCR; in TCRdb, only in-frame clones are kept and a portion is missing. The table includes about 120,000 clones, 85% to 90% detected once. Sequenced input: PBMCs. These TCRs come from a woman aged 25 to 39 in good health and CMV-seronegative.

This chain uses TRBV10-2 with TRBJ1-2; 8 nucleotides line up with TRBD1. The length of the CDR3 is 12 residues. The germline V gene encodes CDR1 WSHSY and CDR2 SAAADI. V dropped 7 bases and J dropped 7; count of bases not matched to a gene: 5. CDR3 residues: CASKDRGGGYTF. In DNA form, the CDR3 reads TGCGCCAGCAAAGACAGGGGTGGTGGCTACACCTTC.

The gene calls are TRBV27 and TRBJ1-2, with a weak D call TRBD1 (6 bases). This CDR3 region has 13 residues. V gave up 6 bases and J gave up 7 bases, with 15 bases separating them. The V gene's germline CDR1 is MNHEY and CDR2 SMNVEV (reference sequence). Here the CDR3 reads CASSLVGGGGYTF. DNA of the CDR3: TGTGCCAGCAGCCTGGTAGGGGGGGGTGGCTACACCTTC.

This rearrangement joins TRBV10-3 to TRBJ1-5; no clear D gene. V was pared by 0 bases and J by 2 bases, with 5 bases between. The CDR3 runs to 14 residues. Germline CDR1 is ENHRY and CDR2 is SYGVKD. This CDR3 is CAISESGGNQPQHF. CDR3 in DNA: TGTGCCATCAGTGAGTCCGGGGGCAATCAGCCCCAGCATTTT.

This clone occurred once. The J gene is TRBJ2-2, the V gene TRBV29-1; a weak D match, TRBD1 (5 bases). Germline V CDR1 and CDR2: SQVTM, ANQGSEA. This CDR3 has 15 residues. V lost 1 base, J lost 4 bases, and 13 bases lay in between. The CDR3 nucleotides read TGCAGCGTTGAAGGGGTAGGGGTCGGCACCGGGGAGCTGTTTTTT. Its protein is CSVEGVGVGTGELFF.

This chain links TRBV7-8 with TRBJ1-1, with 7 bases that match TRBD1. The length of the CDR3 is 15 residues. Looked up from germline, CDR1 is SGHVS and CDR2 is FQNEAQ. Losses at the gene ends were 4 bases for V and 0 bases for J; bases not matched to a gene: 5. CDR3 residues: CASSSTGTVNTEAFF. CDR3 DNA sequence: TGTGCCAGCAGCTCCACCGGGACAGTGAACACTGAAGCTTTCTTT.

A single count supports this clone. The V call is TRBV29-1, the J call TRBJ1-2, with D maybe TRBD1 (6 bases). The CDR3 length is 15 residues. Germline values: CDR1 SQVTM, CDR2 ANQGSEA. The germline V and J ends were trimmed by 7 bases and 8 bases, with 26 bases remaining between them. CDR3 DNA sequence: TGCAGCGCTCAAAGTGCGGGGGGGGCGCGGAGAGGCTACACCTTC. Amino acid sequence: CSAQSAGGARRGYTF.

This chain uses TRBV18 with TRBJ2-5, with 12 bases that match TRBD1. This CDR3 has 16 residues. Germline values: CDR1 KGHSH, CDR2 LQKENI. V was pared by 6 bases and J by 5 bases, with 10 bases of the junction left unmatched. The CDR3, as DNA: TGTGCCAGCTCTGTCCTCGGGACAGGGGGCGATGAGACCCAGTACTTC. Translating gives CASSVLGTGGDETQYF.

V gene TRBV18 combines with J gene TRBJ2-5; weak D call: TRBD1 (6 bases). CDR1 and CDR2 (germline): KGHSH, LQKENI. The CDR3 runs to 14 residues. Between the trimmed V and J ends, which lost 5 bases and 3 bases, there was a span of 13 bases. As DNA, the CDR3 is TGTGCCAGCTCATCCACGGGACAAAAAGAGACCCAGTACTTC. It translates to CASSSTGQKETQYF.

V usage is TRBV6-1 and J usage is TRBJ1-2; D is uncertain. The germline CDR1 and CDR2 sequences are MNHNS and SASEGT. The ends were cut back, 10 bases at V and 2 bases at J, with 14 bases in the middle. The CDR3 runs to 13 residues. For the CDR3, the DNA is TGTGCCACCTCCCGGCGGGGAAACTATGGCTACACCTTC. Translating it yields CATSRRGNYGYTF.

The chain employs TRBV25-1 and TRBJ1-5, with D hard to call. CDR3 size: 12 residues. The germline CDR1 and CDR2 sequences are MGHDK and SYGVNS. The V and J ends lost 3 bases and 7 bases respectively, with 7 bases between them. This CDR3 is CASSDAGQPQHF. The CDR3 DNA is TGTGCCAGCAGTGACGCGGGGCAGCCCCAGCATTTT.

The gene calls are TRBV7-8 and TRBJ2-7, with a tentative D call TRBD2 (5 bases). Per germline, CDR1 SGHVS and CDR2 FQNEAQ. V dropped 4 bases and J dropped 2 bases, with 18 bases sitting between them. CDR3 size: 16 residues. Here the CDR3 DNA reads TGTGCCAGCAGCTCATTTTCGGGGTCGGGAACCTACGAGCAGTACTTC. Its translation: CASSSFSGSGTYEQYF.

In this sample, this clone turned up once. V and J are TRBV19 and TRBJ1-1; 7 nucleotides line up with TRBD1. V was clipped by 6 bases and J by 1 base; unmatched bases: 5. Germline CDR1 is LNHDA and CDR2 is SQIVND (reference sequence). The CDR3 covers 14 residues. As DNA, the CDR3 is TGTGCCAGTAGAGAGACAGGGACGAACACTGAAGCTTTCTTT. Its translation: CASRETGTNTEAFF. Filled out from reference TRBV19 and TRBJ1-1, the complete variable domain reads DGGITQSPKYLFRKEGQNVTLSCEQNLNHDAMYWYRQDPGQGLRLIYYSQIVNDFQKGDIAEGYSVSREKKESFPLTVTSAQKNPTAFYLCASRETGTNTEAFFGQGTRLTVV.

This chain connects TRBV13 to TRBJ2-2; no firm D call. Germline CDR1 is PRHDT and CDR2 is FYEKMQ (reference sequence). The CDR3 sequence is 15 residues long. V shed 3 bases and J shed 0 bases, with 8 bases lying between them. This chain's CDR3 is CASSLGSPNTGELFF. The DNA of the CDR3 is TGTGCCAGCAGCTTGGGCTCTCCGAACACCGGGGAGCTGTTTTTT. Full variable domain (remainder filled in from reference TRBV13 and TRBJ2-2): AAGVIQSPRHLIKEKRETATLKCYPIPRHDTVYWYQQGPGQDPQFLISFYEKMQSDKGSIPDRFSAQQFSDYHSELNMSSLELGDSALYFCASSLGSPNTGELFFGEGSRLTVL.

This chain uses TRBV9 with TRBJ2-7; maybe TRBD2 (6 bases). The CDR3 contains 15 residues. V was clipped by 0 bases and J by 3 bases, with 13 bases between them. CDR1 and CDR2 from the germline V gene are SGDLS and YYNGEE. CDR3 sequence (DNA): TGTGCCAGCAGCGTAGCTGCGGGGACCAACTACGAGCAGTACTTC. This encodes CASSVAAGTNYEQYF.

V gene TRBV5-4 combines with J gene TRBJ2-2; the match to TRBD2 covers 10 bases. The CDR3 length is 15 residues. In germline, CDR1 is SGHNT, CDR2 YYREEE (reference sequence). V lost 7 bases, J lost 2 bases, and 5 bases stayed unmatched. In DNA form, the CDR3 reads TGTGCCAGCTCCCGGACTAGCGGCAACACCGGGGAGCTGTTTTTT. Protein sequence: CASSRTSGNTGELFF.

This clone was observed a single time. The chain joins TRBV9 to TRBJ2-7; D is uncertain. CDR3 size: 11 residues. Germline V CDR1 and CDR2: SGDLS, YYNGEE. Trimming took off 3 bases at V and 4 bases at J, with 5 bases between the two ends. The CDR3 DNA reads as TGTGCCAGCAGCGGAGAATACGAGCAGTACTTC. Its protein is CASSGEYEQYF.

CDR3 loop: CASSLAGQGANEQFF. The CDR3 DNA follows: TGTGCCAGCAGCTTAGCCGGACAGGGGGCAAATGAGCAGTTCTTC. The chain employs TRBV7-8 and TRBJ2-1; 11 bases agree with TRBD1. This CDR3 is built from 15 residues. J gave up 7 bases and V 0 bases, and 2 bases lay outside the gene matches. The germline V gene encodes CDR1 SGHVS and CDR2 FQNEAQ.

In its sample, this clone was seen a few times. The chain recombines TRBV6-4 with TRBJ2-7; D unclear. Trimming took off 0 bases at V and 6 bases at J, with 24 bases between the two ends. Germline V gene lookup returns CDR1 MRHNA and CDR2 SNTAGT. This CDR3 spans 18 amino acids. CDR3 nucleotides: TGTGCCAGCAGTGACTCGAGCTTTGACACGTTAACGCTGGGCGAGCAGTACTTC. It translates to CASSDSSFDTLTLGEQYF.